This T cell receptor (beta chain) was observed in a study of T cell changes during pregnancy in multiple sclerosis (dated by TCRdb to 2018 to 2020). In terms of the full investigation: The study examined how the T cell repertoire changed over the course of pregnancy in women with multiple sclerosis.

The library was generated by the immunoSEQ multiplex PCR assay. What TCRdb holds here is the immuneACCESS table cut down to in-frame rearrangements. Part of the clones is not present; checked against another copy, under half of the missing clones reflect an unresolved V gene, and the others are unexplained. For this sample there are approximately 90,000 clones; roughly 92% appear just once. The leading ten clones occupy approximately 1.9% of the sample. V is pared back by 4 bases and J by 9 bases, with 25 bases lying between the germline termini. As encoded in the germline V gene, CDR1 is SQVTM while CDR2 is ANQGSEA. The CDR3 runs 15 residues from the cysteine to the phenylalanine. The read is trimmed to its CDR3 DNA, 45 bases read in frame from base 1. With regard to this clone: Its antigen specificity is not known. Base quality data are lacking; no much larger clone is found one base away.

The TCR originated in a female donor with multiple sclerosis, enrolled in a pregnancy study. This sample comprised peripheral blood, obtained after pregnancy. The receptor chain draws on TRBV29-1 and TRBJ2-7; the best D guess is TRBD1, with 6 bases matching. The CDR3 reads as follows: CSVVTDGRPETGQYF. The DNA is as follows: TGCAGCGTTGTGACAGACGGACGTCCTGAGACAGGGCAGTACTTC.